The 15 T cell receptor beta chains in this list originate from one sample, sequenced in a study of blood T cell repertoires in COVID-19. The assay was immunoSEQ multiplex PCR, and TCRdb's table has in-frame clones only and misses some. The sample shows some 350,000 clones, around 92% of them seen only once. The source material was peripheral blood. These receptor sequences come from a young woman with COVID-19, enrolled during active disease.

The CDR3 DNA sequence: TGTGCCAGCAGCCTTGGACAGGGACCAGAGACCCAGTACTTC. It translates to CASSLGQGPETQYF. The rearrangement uses TRBV7-2 and TRBJ2-5; 8 bases agree with TRBD1. The germline gives CDR1 SGHTA, CDR2 FQGNSA. V lost 5 bases and J lost 4; bases outside the gene matches: 6. The length of the CDR3 is 14 residues. Variable domain in full (rest from reference TRBV7-2 and TRBJ2-5): GAGVSQSPSNKVTEKGKDVELRCDPISGHTALYWYRQSLGQGLEFLIYFQGNSAPDKSGLPSDRFSAERTGGSVSTLTIQRTQQEDSAVYLCASSLGQGPETQYFGPGTRLLVL.

The chain couples TRBV15 to TRBJ1-4; D uncertain. The ends were cut back, 1 base at V and 5 bases at J, with 8 bases in the middle. CDR1 and CDR2 from the germline V gene are LNHNV and YYDKDF (reference sequence). This CDR3 region has 14 residues. CDR3 amino acids: CATSRAGVNEKLFF. The CDR3 DNA sequence: TGTGCCACCAGCAGAGCCGGGGTAAATGAAAAACTGTTTTTT. Drawing the rest from reference TRBV15 and TRBJ1-4, the complete variable domain is DAMVIQNPRYQVTQFGKPVTLSCSQTLNHNVMYWYQQKSSQAPKLLFHYYDKDFNNEADTPDNFQSRRPNTSFCFLDIRSPGLGDTAMYLCATSRAGVNEKLFFGSGTQLSVL.

J is TRBJ1-6 and V is TRBV5-4; weak D call: TRBD1 (5 bases). CDR3 length: 16 amino acids. The V gene's germline CDR1 is SGHNT and CDR2 YYREEE (reference sequence). V was shortened by 2 bases and J by 6 bases, with 15 bases between the two germline ends. CDR3 sequence reads: CASSFPGGGSNSPLHF. DNA for the CDR3: TGTGCCAGCAGCTTCCCGGGGGGGGGTAGTAATTCACCCCTCCACTTT.

V usage is TRBV5-1 and J usage is TRBJ2-3; 12 positions agree with TRBD2. Trimming cost V 4 bases and J 6 bases; bases outside gene matches: 12. The V gene's germline CDR1 is SGHRS and CDR2 YFSETQ. This CDR3 comprises 17 residues. The CDR3 protein is CASSPRTSGAYLDTQYF. The CDR3 coding sequence is TGCGCCAGCAGCCCCCGGACTAGCGGGGCCTATTTGGATACGCAGTATTTT.

The chain combines TRBV27 with TRBJ1-2; D is uncertain. This CDR3 is 14 amino acids long. CDR1 is MNHEY and CDR2 is SMNVEV in the germline V gene (reference sequence). Deletions cut 2 bases from V and 1 base from J, with 8 bases between. The CDR3 nucleotides are TGTGCCAGCAGTTTAAAACAGTATAACTATGGCTACACCTTC. This translates into CASSLKQYNYGYTF.

The rearrangement uses TRBV5-1 and TRBJ2-5; 7 bases are a match to TRBD1. Trimming cost V 3 bases and J 1 base; bases outside gene matches: 3. CDR3 size: 14 residues. Germline V CDR1 and CDR2: SGHRS, YFSETQ. The CDR3 DNA sequence: TGCGCCAGCAGCTCCGGGACAGCCCAAGAGACCCAGTACTTC. Its translation: CASSSGTAQETQYF. Based on the CDR3 plus reference TRBV5-1 and TRBJ2-5, the full variable domain is KAGVTQTPRYLIKTRGQQVTLSCSPISGHRSVSWYQQTPGQGLQFLFEYFSETQRNKGNFPGRFSGRQFSNSRSEMNVSTLELGDSALYLCASSSGTAQETQYFGPGTRLLVL.

The sample holds a few counts of this clone. CDR3: CASSSGQGAYEQYV. DNA of the CDR3: TGTGCCAGCAGTTCGGGACAGGGGGCATACGAGCAGTACGTC. The genes are TRBV6-2 or TRBV6-3 and TRBJ2-7, with 12 bases fitting TRBD1. V lost 4 bases, J lost 4 bases, and 2 bases stayed unmatched. The CDR3 is 14 residues long. Per the germline V gene, CDR1 is MNHEY and CDR2 is SVGEGT.

This clone appeared a single time. This chain uses TRBV19 with TRBJ1-6; D might be TRBD1 (5 bases). CDR3 length: 13 amino acids. Looked up from germline, CDR1 is LNHDA and CDR2 is SQIVND (reference sequence). V was clipped by 6 bases and J by 6 bases, with 9 bases between them. CDR3 sequence: CASRGLGNSPLHF. For the CDR3, the DNA is TGTGCCAGTAGGGGGCTAGGTAATTCACCCCTCCACTTT.

J is TRBJ2-7 and V is TRBV6-2 or TRBV6-3; a weak D match, TRBD1 (5 bases). The V gene's germline CDR1 is MNHEY and CDR2 SVGEGT. This CDR3 is 13 amino acids long. V lost 5 bases and J lost 3, with 11 bases in between. CDR3 DNA sequence: TGTGCCAGCAGTGACGCAGGGTACTACGAGCAGTACGTC. Encoded protein: CASSDAGYYEQYV.

This sequence joins TRBV11-2 and TRBJ1-2; 9 nucleotides agree with TRBD1. The CDR3 sequence is 15 residues long. Germline loops: CDR1 SGHAT, CDR2 FQNNGV. Trimming took 2 bases from V and 4 from J; bases not matched to a gene: 5. CDR3 DNA sequence: TGTGCCAGCAGCTTACTGACAGGGGGAGGCTATGGCTACACCTTC. It is translated as CASSLLTGGGYGYTF.

The V gene is TRBV5-4, the J gene TRBJ1-2; D is possibly TRBD1 (6 bases). Germline CDR1 and CDR2: SGHNT and YYREEE (reference sequence). Trimming removed 9 bases from V and 2 bases from J, with 11 bases in between. The CDR3 contains 12 residues. For the CDR3, the DNA is TGTGCCATCCCACAGGGCAACTATGGCTACACCTTC. Protein sequence: CAIPQGNYGYTF.

V is TRBV7-9 and J is TRBJ2-1; D uncertain. The ends were cut back, 5 bases at V and 5 bases at J, with 10 bases in the middle. The CDR3 is 13 residues long. Germline loops: CDR1 SEHNR, CDR2 FQNEAQ (reference sequence). The CDR3 DNA sequence: TGTGCCAGCAGCCCAACCCAGAACAATGAGCAGTTCTTC. It specifies CASSPTQNNEQFF.

This clone showed up just once. The V gene is TRBV20-1, the J gene TRBJ2-5; D is perhaps TRBD2 (6 bases). The CDR3 has 11 amino acids. Germline V lookup: CDR1 DFQATT, CDR2 SNEGSKA (reference sequence). The CDR3 sequence: CGTAAEETQYF. The CDR3 region has the DNA TGCGGGACTGCAGCTGAAGAGACCCAGTACTTC.

The chain is built from TRBV5-5 and TRBJ1-2; TRBD1 might be the D (5 bases). Germline CDR1 reads SGHKS; CDR2 reads YYEKEE (reference sequence). This CDR3 is built from 14 residues. Trimming took 7 bases from V and 8 from J, leaving 21 bases between them. The CDR3 protein is CASEDAGWGKGYTF. In nucleotides, the CDR3 is TGTGCCAGCGAAGATGCAGGGTGGGGCAAGGGCTACACCTTC.

The rearrangement joins TRBV5-1 to TRBJ2-5; D not resolved. Germline assignment: CDR1 SGHRS and CDR2 YFSETQ. Deletions cut 3 bases from V and 5 bases from J, with 14 bases between. The CDR3 has 14 residues. The CDR3 region has the DNA TGCGCCAGCAGCTCCTCCTTACTATGGGAGACCCAGTACTTC. The encoded protein is CASSSSLLWETQYF.